Listed below are T cell receptor beta chains from one sample, sequenced in a study of identical twins. TCRdb redid the calling of the 5' RACE reads with MiXCR, one entry per CDR3 protein. The sample has fewer than 350,000 distinct CDR3 sequences; about 8.1% are singletons. These data are also associated with another study on yellow fever vaccine responses in identical twins.

The sequencing input was memory (CD45RO+) T cells sorted from blood. These receptor sequences come from a woman under 30 in good health. The CDR3 runs from the conserved cysteine through the conserved F or W. The order of the fields is V gene, clone size, D gene, J gene, CDR3 protein, CDR3 DNA. A D gene is named only where the DNA matches it firmly. A clone size is listed for some rows: how often the clone was seen (once, few, many), or a class if it is expanded.

>TRBV18|few|.|TRBJ2-6
CASSPIGHMSGAEVSGANVLTF
TGTGCCAGCTCACCTATTGGGCATATGTCTGGAGCCGAGGTCTCTGGGGCCAACGTCCTGACTTTC
>TRBV7-9|many|.|TRBJ1-5
CASSTDSNQPQHF
TGTGCCAGCAGCACGGACAGCAATCAGCCCCAGCATTTT
>TRBV3-1|many|.|TRBJ2-3
CASSQDGTKRDTQYF
TGTGCCAGCAGCCAAGACGGGACAAAGAGAGATACGCAGTATTTT
>TRBV28|.|.|TRBJ2-3
CASSTATYTQYF
TGTGCCAGCAGTACCGCTACGTATACGCAGTATTTT
>TRBV10-3|many|TRBD1|TRBJ2-5
CAISGGQGEETQYF
TGTGCCATCAGTGGGGGACAGGGAGAAGAGACCCAGTACTTC
>TRBV6-5|many|TRBD2|TRBJ2-7
CASSYRGSGTWYF
TGTGCCAGCAGTTACCGTGGTAGCGGGACTTGGTACTTC
>TRBV3-1|many|TRBD1|TRBJ1-4
CASSLGQGLEKLFF
TGTGCCAGCAGCCTCGGACAGGGGCTAGAAAAACTGTTTTTT
>TRBV7-9|many|.|TRBJ1-1
CASSLGGKDTEAFF
TGTGCCAGCAGCTTAGGAGGGAAGGACACTGAAGCTTTCTTT
>TRBV20-1|.|TRBD1|TRBJ2-5
CSAKGTGQETQYF
TGCAGTGCCAAAGGGACAGGCCAAGAGACCCAGTACTTC
>TRBV6-1|.|.|TRBJ2-7
CASSKHRFYEQYF
TGTGCCAGCAGTAAACATAGGTTCTACGAGCAGTACTTC
>TRBV4-1|.|TRBD2|TRBJ2-1
CASSQFSGGLEQFF
TGCGCCAGCAGCCAATTTAGCGGGGGATTGGAGCAGTTCTTC
>TRBV5-1|many|.|TRBJ2-1
CASSLVFQASSYNEQFF
TGCGCCAGCAGCTTGGTTTTCCAGGCGAGCTCCTACAATGAGCAGTTCTTC
>TRBV28|few|TRBD2|TRBJ2-5
CASSRLALETQYF
TGTGCCAGCAGCCGACTAGCTCTAGAGACCCAGTACTTC
>TRBV18|many|TRBD1|TRBJ2-7
CASSRDRNSYEQYF
TGTGCCAGCTCTCGGGACAGGAACTCCTACGAGCAGTACTTC
>TRBV29-1|many|.|TRBJ2-3
CSVAETSVGDTQYF
TGCAGCGTTGCAGAGACTAGTGTTGGTGATACGCAGTATTTT
>TRBV28|many|TRBD1|TRBJ1-1
CASKWTGLTAEAFF
TGTGCCAGCAAATGGACAGGGCTTACAGCTGAAGCTTTCTTT
>TRBV4-1|.|TRBD2|TRBJ2-4
CASSPRTSGGMGAKNIQYF
TGCGCCAGCAGCCCAAGGACTAGCGGGGGGATGGGAGCCAAAAACATTCAGTACTTC
>TRBV7-9|many|TRBD1|TRBJ1-1
CASSSGQGAQTEAFF
TGTGCCAGCAGCTCGGGACAGGGAGCCCAAACTGAAGCTTTCTTT
>TRBV6-1|few|TRBD1|TRBJ2-3
CASSKKGQLYTDTQYF
TGTGCCAGCAGTAAAAAGGGACAGCTATACACAGATACGCAGTATTTT
>TRBV6-1|.|.|TRBJ2-7
CASSLTTQTYEQYF
TGTGCCAGCAGCCTGACGACACAAACCTACGAGCAGTACTTC
>TRBV3-1|many|.|TRBJ2-2
CASSRGTLNTGELFF
TGTGCCAGCAGCCGGGGGACCCTGAACACCGGGGAGCTGTTTTTT
>TRBV12-3/TRBV12-4|many|TRBD1|TRBJ1-5
CASSTGGPGNQPQHF
TGTGCCAGCAGTACAGGGGGCCCCGGCAATCAGCCCCAGCATTTT
>TRBV18|.|.|TRBJ2-7
CASSRQTGEQYF
TGTGCCAGCTCACGACAGACCGGGGAGCAGTACTTC
>TRBV4-1|many|.|TRBJ2-7
CASSPYGERVGYEQYF
TGCGCCAGCAGCCCCTACGGGGAGCGGGTGGGCTACGAGCAGTACTTC
>TRBV5-1|many|.|TRBJ1-1
CASSLNGDTEAFF
TGCGCCAGCAGCTTGAACGGGGACACTGAAGCTTTCTTT
>TRBV20-1|many|.|TRBJ2-1
CSAGRNYNEQFF
TGCAGTGCTGGACGGAATTACAATGAGCAGTTCTTC
>TRBV5-1|many|.|TRBJ2-1
CASSLVPVDEQFF
TGCGCCAGCAGCTTGGTCCCGGTCGATGAGCAGTTCTTC
>TRBV7-9|many|.|TRBJ1-1
CASSSPQGAFF
TGTGCCAGCAGCTCACCCCAGGGAGCTTTCTTT
>TRBV7-9|.|TRBD1|TRBJ2-1
CASGGWSDRGQFF
TGTGCCAGCGGGGGATGGTCAGACAGGGGGCAGTTCTTC
>TRBV5-1|many|.|TRBJ1-2
CASSPQGYGYTF
TGCGCCAGCAGCCCACAGGGTTATGGCTACACCTTC
>TRBV7-2|many|.|TRBJ1-1
CASSLTREAFF
TGTGCCAGCAGCTTAACCCGGGAAGCTTTCTTT
>TRBV20-1|many|TRBD2|TRBJ2-1
CSASGDLTSGRPSSYNEQFF
TGCAGTGCTAGTGGAGATTTGACTAGCGGCAGACCCAGCTCCTACAATGAGCAGTTCTTC
>TRBV10-3|.|TRBD1|TRBJ1-2
CASTGGNYGYTF
TGTGCCAGTACAGGGGGCAACTATGGCTACACCTTC
>TRBV14|many|TRBD1|TRBJ2-7
CASSPRDRVHEQYF
TGTGCCAGCAGCCCCCGGGACAGGGTACACGAGCAGTACTTC
>TRBV7-2|many|TRBD2|TRBJ2-1
CASSTMTSGYNEQFF
TGTGCCAGCAGCACAATGACTAGCGGCTACAATGAGCAGTTCTTC
>TRBV7-2|many|.|TRBJ2-1
CASSLFYSAAYNEQFF
TGTGCCAGCAGCTTATTCTACTCAGCCGCCTACAATGAGCAGTTCTTC
>TRBV6-5|.|.|TRBJ2-6
CASSSLLGGTGANVLTF
TGTGCCAGCAGTTCCCTTCTAGGGGGGACTGGGGCCAACGTCCTGACTTTC
>TRBV20-1|.|TRBD1|TRBJ1-1
CSAPSPTGPNTEAFF
TGCAGTGCTCCCTCCCCGACAGGGCCGAACACTGAAGCTTTCTTT
>TRBV2|.|.|TRBJ2-3
CASSVPGAADTQYF
TGTGCCAGCAGTGTTCCAGGGGCAGCAGATACGCAGTATTTT